What follows is one TCR beta chain and its context. These data come from a study of T cell changes during pregnancy in multiple sclerosis. V lost 10 bases and J lost 4; bases outside the gene matches: 12. The CDR3 covers 14 residues. CDR1 and CDR2 (germline): ENHRY, SYGVKD. Data came from immunoSEQ multiplex PCR; TCRdb stores just in-frame clones and leaves some out. The sample has 85,000 to 100,000 clones, 92% seen once; the top ten hold approximately 1.5%. This clonotype was sampled from a female donor with multiple sclerosis, enrolled in a pregnancy study. The chain combines TRBV10-3 with TRBJ1-2; TRBD1 aligns across 7 bases. The source material was peripheral blood, sampled in the first trimester of pregnancy. CDR3 region: CANREGTEVYGYTF. The CDR3 DNA reads as TGTGCCAACCGGGAAGGGACAGAGGTCTATGGCTACACCTTC.